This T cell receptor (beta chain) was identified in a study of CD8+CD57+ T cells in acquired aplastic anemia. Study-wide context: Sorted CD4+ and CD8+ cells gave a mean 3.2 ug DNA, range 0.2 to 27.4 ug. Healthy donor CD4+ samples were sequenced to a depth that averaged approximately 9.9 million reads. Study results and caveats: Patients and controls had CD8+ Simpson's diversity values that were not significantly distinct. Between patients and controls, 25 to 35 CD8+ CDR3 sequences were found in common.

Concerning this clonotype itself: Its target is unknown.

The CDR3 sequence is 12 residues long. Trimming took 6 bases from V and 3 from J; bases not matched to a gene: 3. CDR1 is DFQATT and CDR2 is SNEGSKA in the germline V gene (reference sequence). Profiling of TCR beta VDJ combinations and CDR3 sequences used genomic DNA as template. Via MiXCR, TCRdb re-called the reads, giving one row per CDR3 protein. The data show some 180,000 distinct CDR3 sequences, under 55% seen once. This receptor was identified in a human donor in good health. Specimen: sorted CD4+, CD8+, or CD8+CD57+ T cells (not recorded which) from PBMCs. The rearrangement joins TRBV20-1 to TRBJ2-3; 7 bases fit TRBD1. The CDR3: CSAETGTDTQYF. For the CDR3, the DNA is TGCAGTGCCGAGACAGGGACAGATACGCAGTATTTT.